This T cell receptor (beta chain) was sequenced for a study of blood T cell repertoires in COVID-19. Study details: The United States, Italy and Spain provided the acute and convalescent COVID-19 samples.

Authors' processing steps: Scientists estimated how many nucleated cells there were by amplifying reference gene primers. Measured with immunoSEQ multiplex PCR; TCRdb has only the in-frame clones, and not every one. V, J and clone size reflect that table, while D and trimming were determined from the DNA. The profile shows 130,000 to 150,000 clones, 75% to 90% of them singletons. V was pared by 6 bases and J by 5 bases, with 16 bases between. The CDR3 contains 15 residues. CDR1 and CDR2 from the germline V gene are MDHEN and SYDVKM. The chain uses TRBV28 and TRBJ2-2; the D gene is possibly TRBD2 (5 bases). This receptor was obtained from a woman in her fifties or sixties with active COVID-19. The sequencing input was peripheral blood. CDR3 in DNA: TGTGCCAGCAGCGGAGGACTTTTCCGGACCGGGGAGCTGTTTTTT. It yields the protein CASSGGLFRTGELFF.